This is a list of T cell receptor beta chains from one sample in a study of post-analysis software for immune sequencing data. MiXCR, applied by TCRdb to the PCR reads, yields one record per CDR3 protein. The sample records some 450,000 distinct CDR3 sequences, roughly 45% being singletons. The sample consisted of blood. The receptors originated from a girl between 5 and 17 years old with multiple sclerosis. Each CDR3 is given with its conserved first and last residue. The order of the fields is clone size, D gene, V gene, J gene, CDR3 protein, CDR3 DNA. D genes are given only for firm matches. Clone size is given for some rows only: seen once, a few or many times, or a class if the clone is expanded.

size: -
D: -
V: TRBV7-2
J: TRBJ2-1
CDR3: CASSLSFNEQFF
DNA: TGTGCCAGCAGCTTAAGTTTCAATGAGCAGTTCTTC

size: -
D: -
V: TRBV7-2
J: TRBJ2-5
CDR3: CASSLPGRKETQYF
DNA: TGTGCCAGCAGCTTACCGGGTAGAAAGGAGACCCAGTACTTC

size: few
D: TRBD1
V: TRBV5-1
J: TRBJ1-6
CDR3: CASTGTDDSPLHF
DNA: TGCGCCAGCACCGGGACAGATGATTCACCCCTCCACTTT

size: few
D: -
V: TRBV28
J: TRBJ2-7
CDR3: CASLTPKGNEQYF
DNA: TGTGCCAGCTTGACGCCTAAGGGGAACGAGCAGTACTTC

size: -
D: TRBD2
V: TRBV5-1
J: TRBJ2-1
CDR3: CASSPASGPSSYNEQFF
DNA: TGCGCCAGCAGCCCGGCTAGCGGACCCAGCTCCTACAATGAGCAGTTCTTC

size: -
D: -
V: TRBV20-1
J: TRBJ1-2
CDR3: CSAKTEYLYGYTF
DNA: TGCAGTGCTAAGACAGAGTACCTCTATGGCTACACCTTC

size: -
D: TRBD1
V: TRBV10-3
J: TRBJ2-5
CDR3: CAINLTGGGETQYF
DNA: TGTGCCATCAACCTGACAGGGGGCGGTGAGACCCAGTACTTC

size: -
D: TRBD1
V: TRBV6-2/TRBV6-3
J: TRBJ2-5
CDR3: CASSDGTGDIETQYF
DNA: TGTGCCAGCAGTGACGGGACAGGGGATATAGAGACCCAGTACTTC

size: -
D: -
V: TRBV6-4
J: TRBJ1-1
CDR3: CASSKSDRTEAFF
DNA: TGTGCCAGCAGCAAATCCGACCGAACTGAAGCTTTCTTT

size: -
D: -
V: TRBV7-3
J: TRBJ2-5
CDR3: CASSPRSGSLSETQYF
DNA: TGTGCCAGCAGCCCAAGGTCTGGGAGTCTTTCAGAGACCCAGTACTTC

size: -
D: TRBD2
V: TRBV3-1
J: TRBJ2-3
CDR3: CASSQIPGLARTDTQYF
DNA: TGTGCCAGCAGCCAAATCCCGGGACTAGCGAGGACAGATACGCAGTATTTT

size: -
D: TRBD1
V: TRBV20-1
J: TRBJ2-1
CDR3: CSTRGTGGNYNEQFF
DNA: TGCAGTACTAGAGGAACAGGGGGTAACTACAATGAGCAGTTCTTC

size: -
D: TRBD2
V: TRBV3-1
J: TRBJ2-1
CDR3: CASSSRDGTSFDEQFF
DNA: TGTGCCAGCAGCTCCCGGGACGGGACTAGCTTCGATGAGCAGTTCTTC

size: few
D: -
V: TRBV11-2
J: TRBJ2-1
CDR3: CASSSGRSSYNEQFF
DNA: TGTGCCAGCAGCTCAGGACGGAGCTCCTACAATGAGCAGTTCTTC

size: -
D: -
V: TRBV3-1
J: TRBJ2-7
CDR3: CASSQAGPYKQYF
DNA: TGTGCCAGCAGCCAAGCAGGGCCCTACAAGCAGTACTTC

size: -
D: TRBD2
V: TRBV15
J: TRBJ2-1
CDR3: CATRGVGGVSYNEQFF
DNA: TGTGCCACCAGAGGGGTGGGGGGGGTATCCTACAATGAGCAGTTCTTC

size: -
D: TRBD2
V: TRBV2
J: TRBJ2-5
CDR3: CASTSLSGEEETQYF
DNA: TGTGCCAGCACGTCCTTGAGCGGGGAGGAAGAGACCCAGTACTTC

size: -
D: TRBD2
V: TRBV6-5
J: TRBJ2-2
CDR3: CASRRGGGRGGELFF
DNA: TGTGCCAGCCGGCGGGGGGGAGGTAGAGGCGGGGAGCTGTTTTTT

size: -
D: -
V: TRBV20-1
J: TRBJ2-7
CDR3: CSARWGGTYEQYF
DNA: TGCAGTGCTCGTTGGGGCGGGACGTACGAGCAGTACTTC

size: once
D: -
V: TRBV7-8
J: TRBJ2-7
CDR3: CASSLRGEFSSYNEQYF
DNA: TGTGCCAGCAGCTTACGCGGAGAATTTAGCTCCTACAATGAGCAGTACTTC

size: -
D: TRBD2
V: TRBV10-3
J: TRBJ2-7
CDR3: CAIGGTSGRSYEQYF
DNA: TGTGCCATCGGGGGAACTAGCGGGAGGTCCTACGAGCAGTACTTC

size: -
D: -
V: TRBV7-3
J: TRBJ2-1
CDR3: CASSLGGGSPNEQFF
DNA: TGTGCCAGCAGCTTAGGGGGCGGGAGCCCCAATGAGCAGTTCTTC

size: few
D: -
V: TRBV5-1
J: TRBJ1-4
CDR3: CASSLGNQEEELFF
DNA: TGCGCCAGCAGCTTGGGGAACCAAGAGGAGGAACTGTTTTTT

size: -
D: -
V: TRBV28
J: TRBJ2-7
CDR3: CASRVATGFPYEQYF
DNA: TGTGCCAGCAGGGTTGCCACAGGTTTTCCCTACGAGCAGTACTTC

size: once
D: TRBD1
V: TRBV20-1
J: TRBJ2-7
CDR3: CSLKRTGEYYEQYF
DNA: TGCAGTCTGAAAAGGACAGGGGAGTACTACGAGCAGTACTTC

size: -
D: TRBD1
V: TRBV29-1
J: TRBJ2-7
CDR3: CSVDPGQGSGEQYF
DNA: TGCAGCGTTGACCCGGGACAGGGGAGCGGCGAGCAGTACTTC

size: -
D: TRBD2
V: TRBV28
J: TRBJ2-1
CDR3: CASNIAGGVNEQFF
DNA: TGTGCCAGCAATATAGCGGGAGGGGTTAATGAGCAGTTCTTC

size: many
D: TRBD1
V: TRBV12-3/TRBV12-4
J: TRBJ1-5
CDR3: CASSLGQGGQPQHF
DNA: TGTGCCAGCAGCTTAGGACAGGGAGGTCAGCCCCAGCATTTT

size: -
D: -
V: TRBV18
J: TRBJ1-1
CDR3: CASSPRDTNTEAFF
DNA: TGTGCCAGCTCACCACGAGACACCAACACTGAAGCTTTCTTT

size: -
D: TRBD2
V: TRBV5-1
J: TRBJ2-3
CDR3: CASSKIAGAADTQYF
DNA: TGCGCCAGCAGCAAGATAGCGGGAGCAGCAGATACGCAGTATTTT

size: few
D: -
V: TRBV7-2
J: TRBJ2-3
CDR3: CASSLMLARADTQYF
DNA: TGTGCCAGCAGCTTAATGCTAGCGAGGGCAGATACGCAGTATTTT

size: few
D: TRBD2
V: TRBV15
J: TRBJ2-3
CDR3: CATSSAPGLGGDTQYF
DNA: TGTGCCACCAGCAGCGCCCCGGGACTAGGGGGAGATACGCAGTATTTT

size: few
D: -
V: TRBV6-5
J: TRBJ1-1
CDR3: CASSYSAAIRENTEAFF
DNA: TGTGCCAGCAGTTACTCGGCAGCAATCAGGGAGAACACTGAAGCTTTCTTT

size: few
D: -
V: TRBV7-9
J: TRBJ2-6
CDR3: CASDEAGANVLTF
DNA: TGTGCCAGCGACGAGGCCGGGGCCAACGTCCTGACTTTC

size: few
D: TRBD2
V: TRBV7-2
J: TRBJ2-1
CDR3: CASTVAGRSYNEQFF
DNA: TGTGCCAGCACCGTAGCGGGGCGCTCCTACAATGAGCAGTTCTTC

size: -
D: TRBD1
V: TRBV27
J: TRBJ2-7
CDR3: CASSLWGQGAAYDEQYF
DNA: TGTGCCAGCAGTTTATGGGGACAGGGGGCGGCGTACGACGAGCAGTACTTC

size: -
D: -
V: TRBV25-1
J: TRBJ1-6
CDR3: CASTAGNSPLHF
DNA: TGTGCCAGCACTGCGGGTAATTCACCCCTCCACTTT

size: -
D: -
V: TRBV20-1
J: TRBJ2-7
CDR3: CSARDPDSFYEQYF
DNA: TGCAGTGCTAGAGACCCGGACAGCTTCTACGAGCAGTACTTC

size: once
D: -
V: TRBV20-1
J: TRBJ1-5
CDR3: CSALEPGYQPQHF
DNA: TGCAGTGCTCTTGAACCTGGGTATCAGCCCCAGCATTTT

size: many
D: TRBD2
V: TRBV12-3/TRBV12-4
J: TRBJ2-3
CDR3: CASGLAGTDTQYF
DNA: TGTGCCAGCGGACTAGCGGGAACAGATACGCAGTATTTT

size: -
D: TRBD1
V: TRBV9
J: TRBJ1-1
CDR3: CASSATGDTEAFF
DNA: TGTGCCAGCAGCGCCACAGGGGACACTGAAGCTTTCTTT

size: -
D: -
V: TRBV6-5
J: TRBJ2-1
CDR3: CASREPTGRNEQFF
DNA: TGTGCCAGCAGGGAGCCGACAGGGAGGAATGAGCAGTTCTTC

size: -
D: -
V: TRBV20-1
J: TRBJ2-1
CDR3: CSALQGYNEQFF
DNA: TGCAGTGCTCTCCAGGGTTACAATGAGCAGTTCTTC

size: -
D: -
V: TRBV6-6
J: TRBJ2-7
CDR3: CASSLGADEQYF
DNA: TGTGCCAGCAGTTTGGGGGCCGACGAGCAGTACTTC

size: few
D: TRBD1
V: TRBV28
J: TRBJ2-5
CDR3: CASKSGGAWETQYF
DNA: TGTGCCAGCAAGTCAGGGGGCGCGTGGGAGACCCAGTACTTC

size: -
D: -
V: TRBV7-9
J: TRBJ2-7
CDR3: CASRPASYEQYF
DNA: TGTGCCAGCAGGCCGGCCTCCTACGAGCAGTACTTC

size: -
D: TRBD1
V: TRBV7-9
J: TRBJ1-1
CDR3: CASSGNRGIGTEAFF
DNA: TGTGCCAGCAGCGGTAACAGGGGGATTGGCACTGAAGCTTTCTTT

size: -
D: -
V: TRBV9
J: TRBJ2-7
CDR3: CASSVGGKGPYEQYF
DNA: TGTGCCAGCAGCGTAGGGGGGAAGGGCCCTTACGAGCAGTACTTC

size: few
D: -
V: TRBV4-1
J: TRBJ2-5
CDR3: CASSQVWQGPIQETQYF
DNA: TGCGCCAGCAGCCAAGTTTGGCAGGGGCCGATACAAGAGACCCAGTACTTC

size: -
D: -
V: TRBV5-1
J: TRBJ2-7
CDR3: CASSLGGGSTYEQYF
DNA: TGCGCCAGCAGCTTGGGTGGCGGAAGTACCTACGAGCAGTACTTC

size: few
D: -
V: TRBV7-8
J: TRBJ1-5
CDR3: CASSLSSFSNQPQHF
DNA: TGTGCCAGCAGCTTATCGTCTTTTAGCAATCAGCCCCAGCATTTT

size: many
D: -
V: TRBV6-6
J: TRBJ2-3
CDR3: CASSWTDTDTQYF
DNA: TGTGCCAGCAGTTGGACTGACACAGATACGCAGTATTTT

size: -
D: -
V: TRBV5-1
J: TRBJ1-4
CDR3: CASSPSMDGTNEKLFF
DNA: TGCGCCAGCAGCCCCTCAATGGACGGAACTAATGAAAAACTGTTTTTT

size: -
D: -
V: TRBV4-1
J: TRBJ1-1
CDR3: CASSQELRGSGEAFF
DNA: TGCGCCAGCAGCCAAGAATTAAGGGGGTCGGGTGAAGCTTTCTTT

size: -
D: TRBD2
V: TRBV20-1
J: TRBJ2-1
CDR3: CSARVAGDSNEQFF
DNA: TGCAGTGCTAGAGTAGCGGGAGATAGCAATGAGCAGTTCTTC

size: -
D: -
V: TRBV5-1
J: TRBJ1-1
CDR3: CASSLGAAYPEAFF
DNA: TGCGCCAGCAGCTTGGGAGCGGCTTATCCTGAAGCTTTCTTT

size: few
D: -
V: TRBV12-5
J: TRBJ2-5
CDR3: CASGTDSRKETQYF
DNA: TGTGCTAGTGGTACCGACTCCAGGAAAGAGACCCAGTACTTC